The rows below give T cell receptor beta chains drawn from one sample of a study of neurological immune-mediated disorders. Via MiXCR, TCRdb re-called the 5' RACE reads, giving one row per CDR3 protein. The sample carries around 78,000 distinct CDR3 sequences, approximately 17% recorded once. Sequences were obtained from PBMCs. These receptors were obtained from a woman aged 40 to 50 in good health. Both conserved end residues are trimmed from each CDR3.

TRBJ2-2	TRBV12-3/TRBV12-4	ASTFGDYRLAALTGELF
TRBJ1-2	TRBV12-3/TRBV12-4	ASSFGETGLGGYT
TRBJ2-7	TRBV11-2	ASRGLAGGFEQY
TRBJ1-1	TRBV20-1	SAPGTGYTEAF
TRBJ2-3	TRBV5-1	ASSKGDSTDTQY
TRBJ1-4	TRBV28	ASSPPPGNEKLF
TRBJ2-3	TRBV20-1	SARQRGALGDTQY
TRBJ2-1	TRBV5-6	ASSLGLPHEQF
TRBJ1-4	TRBV5-1	ASSLIGTIGEKLF
TRBJ1-1	TRBV15	ATSRDRVNTEAF
TRBJ2-5	TRBV20-1	SASRGGETQY
TRBJ2-3	TRBV24-1	ATGLAGSTDTQY
TRBJ2-7	TRBV5-6	ASSFGHSGEQY
TRBJ2-7	TRBV7-9	ASSPMSSYEQY
TRBJ1-1	TRBV7-9	ASRSTGISEAF
TRBJ1-1	TRBV6-5	ASSEQFYTEAF
TRBJ1-2	TRBV29-1	SVENVTGGVGYT
TRBJ2-2	TRBV12-3/TRBV12-4	ASSPRPGELF
TRBJ2-5	TRBV6-2/TRBV6-3	ASSDQETQY
TRBJ1-5	TRBV7-2	ASSSSGGPYSNQPQH
TRBJ1-2	TRBV12-3/TRBV12-4	ASSPRRQGIYGYT
TRBJ2-4	TRBV15	ATSRQQGDIQY
TRBJ1-1	TRBV5-1	ASSLSRTNTEAF
TRBJ2-1	TRBV4-2	ASSQDRYGGRSYNEQF
TRBJ2-3	TRBV7-6	ASSLYQRGAPDTQY
TRBJ1-2	TRBV7-2	ASSLGGIPPALYGYT
TRBJ1-2	TRBV3-1	ASSQVIVAGRNYGYT
TRBJ2-3	TRBV6-4	ASSDQPASTDTQY
TRBJ2-3	TRBV4-3	ASSQDQGGDVGTDTQY
TRBJ2-2	TRBV20-1	WCPHTGELF
TRBJ2-7	TRBV6-5	ASSYSGQTSYEQY
TRBJ1-2	TRBV12-3/TRBV12-4	ASTFGQGEHGYT
TRBJ2-1	TRBV4-3	ASSQDRSSYNEQF
TRBJ2-7	TRBV7-8	ASSQTSGVSREQY
TRBJ1-1	TRBV7-3	ASSLVPGPTEAF
TRBJ2-5	TRBV20-1	SARGLAEQETQY
TRBJ2-3	TRBV9	ASSSLGRAQY